The following is a T cell receptor (beta chain) sequence with its context. No antigen is known for it. This record comes from a study of T cell responses to AZD1222 COVID-19 vaccine. Study results and caveats: Regions left unmutated in variants are reportedly the target of nearly half of spike-specific TCRs. All repertoire sampling was performed exclusively after the peak T cell response.

Clones were read by immunoSEQ multiplex PCR, and TCRdb kept only the in-frame ones, dropping some. The data show about 140,000 clones, roughly 93% seen once. This sequence was found in an adult in good health. Sequences were derived from peripheral blood, sampled on day 0 of MenACWY control vaccination.

The DNA of the CDR3 is TGTGCCAGCAGCCAATACGAGGACAACACCATATATTTT. Its translation is CASSQYEDNTIYF. The genes are TRBV4-2 and TRBJ1-3; D unresolved. Trimming removed 2 bases from V and 7 bases from J, with 9 bases in between. CDR1 LGHNA and CDR2 YNFKEQ come from the germline V gene. The CDR3 spans 13 residues.